Shown below are 19 T cell receptor beta chains from a single sample sequenced in a study of T cells in localized non-small cell lung cancer. Data came from immunoSEQ multiplex PCR; TCRdb stores just in-frame clones and leaves some out. The sample records about 72,000 clones, 84% being singletons. The sequencing used peripheral blood, collected before any cancer treatment. The receptors were gathered from a female donor aged 60 or older with stage I lung adenocarcinoma.

The chain joins TRBV5-1 to TRBJ1-2, with unresolved D. The ends were cut back, 0 bases at V and 8 bases at J, with 5 bases in the middle. The CDR3 sequence is 11 residues long. The germline V gene encodes CDR1 SGHRS and CDR2 YFSETQ. In DNA form, the CDR3 reads TGCGCCAGCAGCTTGGGACCCGGCTACACCTTC. Amino acids: CASSLGPGYTF.

The chain joins TRBV7-2 to TRBJ2-1; TRBD2 matches 7 bases. V dropped 1 base and J dropped 8; count of bases not matched to a gene: 11. The CDR3 covers 16 residues. Germline V gene lookup returns CDR1 SGHTA and CDR2 FQGNSA. Written as DNA, the CDR3 is TGTGCCAGCAGCTTAGTCAGACTAGCTAGGTACGATGAGCAGTTCTTC. Translation gives CASSLVRLARYDEQFF.

The chain links TRBV9 to TRBJ2-3, with D maybe TRBD2 (5 bases). The CDR3 runs to 15 residues. Germline CDR1 reads SGDLS; CDR2 reads YYNGEE. V lost 3 bases to trimming and J lost 0 bases, with 11 bases between them. CDR3 sequence (DNA): TGTGCCAGCAGCGGGAGCGGAACTAGCACAGATACGCAGTATTTT. Protein sequence: CASSGSGTSTDTQYF.

This clone is a singleton in its sample. The V call is TRBV27, the J call TRBJ1-5; TRBD1 matches 10 bases. The germline V gene encodes CDR1 MNHEY and CDR2 SMNVEV (reference sequence). This CDR3 spans 16 amino acids. The trim removed 8 bases at V and 2 bases at J, leaving 9 bases unmatched. CDR3 loop: CASGKRTGGRNQPQHF. CDR3 sequence (DNA): TGTGCCAGCGGTAAGCGGACAGGGGGACGCAATCAGCCCCAGCATTTT.

V and J are TRBV6-5 and TRBJ2-1; D call uncertain. The CDR3 contains 12 residues. Germline V gives CDR1 MNHEY, CDR2 SVGAGI. Trimming removed 2 bases from V and 10 bases from J, with 9 bases in between. The CDR3 bases are TGTGCCAGCAGTTACCCACGCGGCGAGCAGTTCTTC. This codes for CASSYPRGEQFF.

The J gene is TRBJ2-3, the V gene TRBV5-1, with 11 bases that match TRBD2. The V gene's germline CDR1 is SGHRS and CDR2 YFSETQ. CDR3 length: 16 residues. V trimming: 3 bases; J trimming: 6 bases; junction bases outside the gene matches: 9. CDR3 bases: TGCGCCAGCAGCTACTATAGCGGGGGGGCCTCGGATACGCAGTATTTT. Its protein product is CASSYYSGGASDTQYF. Combining the CDR3 with reference TRBV5-1 and TRBJ2-3 gives the whole variable domain KAGVTQTPRYLIKTRGQQVTLSCSPISGHRSVSWYQQTPGQGLQFLFEYFSETQRNKGNFPGRFSGRQFSNSRSEMNVSTLELGDSALYLCASSYYSGGASDTQYFGPGTRLTVL.

V gene TRBV15 combines with J gene TRBJ2-5; 10 bases map to TRBD2. The CDR3 sequence is 15 residues long. Germline V CDR1 and CDR2: LNHNV, YYDKDF (reference sequence). The V gene end was trimmed by 5 bases and the J gene end by 1 base; junction bases not matched to a gene: 4. In nucleotides, the CDR3 is TGTGCCACCAGCGGAGGGACTAGCGCCCAAGAGACCCAGTACTTC. Amino acids: CATSGGTSAQETQYF.

V is TRBV7-8 and J is TRBJ1-2; 9 nucleotides line up with TRBD1. CDR1 and CDR2 (germline): SGHVS, FQNEAQ. The V and J ends lost 4 bases and 7 bases, in that order; junction bases with no gene match: 4. CDR3 size: 13 residues. The DNA for the CDR3 is TGTGCCAGCAGCTCCGGACAGGGGAGTGGCTACACCTTC. Amino acid sequence: CASSSGQGSGYTF.

V and J are TRBV19 and TRBJ2-3, with unresolved D. CDR3 size: 13 residues. V was cut by 5 bases and J by 0 bases, with 6 bases left in between. Per germline, CDR1 LNHDA and CDR2 SQIVND (reference sequence). The CDR3 region has the DNA TGTGCCAGTAGTTCCCCTAGCACAGATACGCAGTATTTT. This sequence encodes CASSSPSTDTQYF.

V is TRBV4-1 and J is TRBJ2-6; TRBD1 might be the D (6 bases). CDR3 length: 16 residues. Trimming stripped 3 bases from V and 4 bases from J, with 13 bases between. Germline values: CDR1 MGHRA, CDR2 YSYEKL. The CDR3 spells CASSHSDRQGANVLTF. DNA of the CDR3: TGCGCCAGCAGCCACTCGGACAGACAAGGGGCCAACGTCCTGACTTTC.

This rearrangement joins TRBV7-3 to TRBJ2-3; unclear D gene. CDR1 and CDR2 (germline): SGHTA, FQGTGA. Between the trimmed V and J ends, which lost 5 bases and 6 bases, there was a span of 15 bases. This CDR3 is built from 14 residues. The CDR3 DNA is TGTGCCAGCAGCCTGGACCCTGGAAGGGATACGCAGTATTTT. It translates to CASSLDPGRDTQYF.

The chain combines TRBV10-3 with TRBJ2-1, with D perhaps matching TRBD1 (6 bases). Trimming cost V 3 bases and J 4 bases, with 13 bases left between them. The CDR3 covers 15 residues. Per germline, CDR1 ENHRY and CDR2 SYGVKD. This chain's CDR3 is CAISERTAEYNEQFF. Written as DNA, the CDR3 is TGTGCCATCAGTGAAAGGACAGCAGAGTACAATGAGCAGTTCTTC.

The V gene is TRBV11-3, the J gene TRBJ2-1, with TRBD2 matching 9 bases. The CDR3 is 15 residues long. Unmatched junction bases numbered 11, after V lost 5 bases and J lost 9 bases. Germline V gives CDR1 SGHNT, CDR2 YENEEA. CDR3 bases: TGTGCCAGCAGCCGCCGAAGGACTAGCGAGGTTGAGCAGTTCTTC. It codes for CASSRRRTSEVEQFF.

The chain uses TRBV2 and TRBJ2-1; a possible D gene is TRBD1 (6 bases). The CDR3 totals 13 residues. Germline lookup yields CDR1 SNHLY and CDR2 FYNNEI. The V end lost 6 bases, the J end lost 6 bases, and 12 bases lay between the germline ends. CDR3 sequence: CASRGQLGNEQFF. The CDR3, as DNA: TGTGCCAGCAGGGGACAATTAGGCAATGAGCAGTTCTTC.

This clone was observed a handful of times. Mismatch with germline at one junction end may stem from a read error. The rearrangement links TRBV6-1 to TRBJ2-4, with TRBD2 as a possible D gene (5 bases). Germline assignment: CDR1 MNHNS and CDR2 SASEGT. The CDR3 sequence is 11 residues long. As DNA, the CDR3 is TGTGCCAGCAGTGAGGAGGACGGTCTCCACTTC. Its protein product is CASSEEDGLHF.

The gene calls are TRBV29-1 and TRBJ1-2, with D possibly TRBD1 on 5 matching bases. CDR3 length: 12 residues. V was pared by 6 bases and J by 0 bases, with 8 bases between. Germline V gene sequence: CDR1 SQVTM, CDR2 ANQGSEA. CDR3 sequence reads: CSVQGSNYGYTF. As DNA, the CDR3 is TGCAGCGTGCAGGGCTCTAACTATGGCTACACCTTC.

The rearrangement links TRBV15 to TRBJ2-1, with 11 bases fitting TRBD2. The CDR3 has 16 amino acids. The V segment lost 4 bases and the J segment 12 bases; nucleotides outside the gene matches: 14. CDR1 and CDR2 from the germline V gene are LNHNV and YYDKDF (reference sequence). The DNA of the CDR3 is TGTGCCACCAGCACCCGCACTAGCGGGGGTCCCGGACGGCAGTTCTTC. It yields the protein CATSTRTSGGPGRQFF.

This chain connects TRBV5-1 to TRBJ1-1; D possibly corresponds to TRBD1 (5 bases). This CDR3 region has 14 residues. Germline CDR1 is SGHRS and CDR2 is YFSETQ. The V gene lost 5 bases and the J gene lost 3 bases, with 14 bases spanning the gap. CDR3 sequence reads: CASRVGGSDTEAFF. Written as DNA, the CDR3 is TGCGCCAGCAGGGTGGGGGGTTCGGACACTGAAGCTTTCTTT.

To note about this clone: Within the sample, other DNA sequences also encode this same CDR3. The chain joins TRBV5-1 to TRBJ2-7; 11 bases line up with TRBD2. Per germline, CDR1 SGHRS and CDR2 YFSETQ. V shed 3 bases and J 4 bases; nucleotides not matched to a gene: 3. This CDR3 comprises 14 residues. This chain's CDR3 is CASSSGTSGYEQYF. CDR3 coding DNA: TGCGCCAGCAGCTCCGGGACTAGCGGTTACGAGCAGTACTTC.